This T cell receptor (beta chain) came from a study of blood T cell repertoires in COVID-19. In the study overall: Nucleic acid was either cDNA or gDNA, and it came from T cells, B-cell-depleted T cells, or PBMCs.

Original methodology: Amplification of reference gene primers was used by the study to estimate nucleated cell counts. Libraries were prepared by immunoSEQ multiplex PCR; TCRdb keeps only in-frame clonotypes and omits some of them. V, J and clone size were drawn from that table, and D and trimming were deduced from the DNA. Of roughly 30,000 clones detected, less than 80% appear once; the ten largest clones hold less than 50%. Sequences were obtained from peripheral blood. This receptor was taken from a man aged 70-80 years with acute or convalescent COVID-19.

This chain's CDR3 is CASSQSLNTEAFF. The CDR3 region has the DNA TGTGCCAGCAGCCAGTCTTTGAACACTGAAGCTTTCTTT. The gene calls are TRBV14 and TRBJ1-1; no firm D call. Germline assignment: CDR1 SGHDN and CDR2 FVKESK. The V and J ends lost 3 bases and 0 bases respectively, with 5 bases between them. The CDR3 has 13 residues.